A single sample is the source of the 21 T cell receptor beta chains below, sequenced in a study of blood T cell repertoires in COVID-19. Sequencing used immunoSEQ multiplex PCR; TCRdb keeps in-frame clones, though not all of them. The table includes 200,000 to 300,000 clones, approximately 86% detected once. Source material: peripheral blood. These TCRs come from a woman between 70 and 85 years old with active or convalescent COVID-19.

The gene calls are TRBV5-4 and TRBJ2-1, with 7 bases lining up with TRBD2. After removal of 0 bases from V and 3 bases from J, the junction contained 6 bases not matched to a gene. This CDR3 is 16 amino acids long. Germline CDR1 SGHNT, CDR2 YYREEE (reference sequence). The CDR3 coding sequence is TGTGCCAGCAGCTTGGCCCCCGGGAGGCTCTACAATGAGCAGTTCTTC. It specifies CASSLAPGRLYNEQFF.

This rearrangement joins TRBV12-3 or TRBV12-4 to TRBJ1-2, with D perhaps matching TRBD1 (6 bases). The CDR3 is 13 amino acids. V lost 4 bases and J 3 bases, leaving 9 bases between the germline ends. In nucleotides, the CDR3 is TGTGCCAGCAGTTCGGGACAAGACTATGGCTACACCTTC. Translating it yields CASSSGQDYGYTF.

J is TRBJ1-4 and V is TRBV10-3; D is uncertain. Deletions cut 4 bases from V and 5 bases from J, with 8 bases between. CDR1 ENHRY and CDR2 SYGVKD come from the germline V gene. The CDR3 runs 13 residues. The CDR3 loop reads CAISVAGNEKLFF. In nucleotides, the CDR3 is TGTGCCATCAGTGTGGCGGGGAATGAAAAACTGTTTTTT.

The chain is built from TRBV18 and TRBJ1-6; D possibly corresponds to TRBD1 (5 bases). Per the germline V gene, CDR1 is KGHSH and CDR2 is LQKENI. The CDR3 spans 15 residues. Trimming pared 4 bases from V and 9 bases from J, leaving 16 bases between. The CDR3 bases are TGTGCCAGCTCACTACAAGGTTTGCAGGGTTCACCCCTCCACTTT. Amino acids: CASSLQGLQGSPLHF.

The chain uses TRBV6-5 and TRBJ1-2; 7 bases align to TRBD1. CDR1 is MNHEY and CDR2 is SVGAGI in the germline V gene. The CDR3 contains 15 residues. V dropped 4 bases and J dropped 5; count of bases not matched to a gene: 10. The CDR3 DNA follows: TGTGCCAGCAGTTTTGGGACAGCCCTACGTTATGGCTACACCTTC. This gives the protein CASSFGTALRYGYTF.

The gene calls are TRBV28 and TRBJ2-7; D not certain. V was cut by 3 bases and J by 1 base, with 7 bases left in between. The CDR3 is 13 residues long. Germline loops: CDR1 MDHEN, CDR2 SYDVKM. CDR3 loop: CASSLSPSYEQYF. The CDR3 nucleotides are TGTGCCAGCAGTTTGAGCCCGTCCTACGAGCAGTACTTC.

CDR3: CASSISGGEQFF. The DNA for the CDR3 is TGTGCCAGCAGCATTAGCGGGGGGGAGCAGTTCTTC. The chain joins TRBV11-3 to TRBJ2-1; the match to TRBD2 covers 10 bases. The V gene's germline CDR1 is SGHNT and CDR2 YENEEA. The CDR3 runs 12 residues. V lost 5 bases and J lost 10; bases outside the gene matches: 2.

The V call is TRBV11-2, the J call TRBJ2-1; TRBD1 matches at 7 bases. The CDR3 spans 16 residues. V lost 1 base and J lost 6; bases outside the gene matches: 9. Germline V gene data show CDR1 as SGHAT and CDR2 as FQNNGV. The CDR3 region is CASSLATGASGNEQFF. DNA for the CDR3: TGTGCCAGCAGCTTAGCTACAGGGGCCTCGGGCAATGAGCAGTTCTTC. Together with reference TRBV11-2 and TRBJ2-1, the CDR3 gives the full variable domain: EAGVAQSPRYKIIEKRQSVAFWCNPISGHATLYWYQQILGQGPKLLIQFQNNGVVDDSQLPKDRFSAERLKGVDSTLKIQPAKLEDSAVYLCASSLATGASGNEQFFGPGTRLTVL.

As DNA, the CDR3 is TGTGCCAGCAGTTACCAGACCGGGACAGGTACGAACTATGGCTACACCTTC. Translating gives CASSYQTGTGTNYGYTF. The gene calls are TRBV6-2 or TRBV6-3 and TRBJ1-2; 8 positions match TRBD1. CDR3 length: 17 amino acids. Germline V lookup: CDR1 MNHEY, CDR2 SVGEGT. V was pared by 2 bases and J by 2 bases, with 10 bases of the junction left unmatched.

The V gene is TRBV5-6, the J gene TRBJ2-7, with a weak D call TRBD1 (5 bases). CDR1 is SGHDT, CDR2 YYEEEE, per germline. This CDR3 spans 13 amino acids. V was cut by 3 bases and J by 5 bases, with 12 bases left in between. CDR3 in DNA: TGTGCCAGCAGCTCCCTCCAGGGTAACGAGCAGTACTTC. Protein product: CASSSLQGNEQYF.

The rearrangement joins TRBV12-5 to TRBJ2-5; 8 bases are a match to TRBD1. The germline V gene encodes CDR1 LGHNT and CDR2 FRNRAP. The junction had 7 bases not matched to a gene; V was cut back by 5 bases and J by 5 bases. This CDR3 contains 14 residues. For the CDR3, the DNA is TGTGCTAGTGGTCAGGGGGCCCTCGGGGAGACCCAGTACTTC. Its protein is CASGQGALGETQYF.

The J gene is TRBJ1-4, the V gene TRBV4-1; 7 nucleotides align to TRBD1. V shed 3 bases, J shed 10 bases, and the junction held 11 bases outside the gene matches. CDR1 and CDR2 from the germline V gene are MGHRA and YSYEKL. The CDR3 sequence is 15 residues long. Here the CDR3 reads CASSQIQGERRKLFF. The CDR3 DNA sequence: TGCGCCAGCAGCCAGATCCAGGGGGAAAGGAGAAAACTGTTTTTT.

The CDR3: CASSPSGDTQYF. The CDR3 DNA follows: TGTGCCAGCAGCCCTTCGGGAGATACGCAGTATTTT. V gene TRBV7-6 combines with J gene TRBJ2-3; D gene ambiguous. Germline values: CDR1 SGHVS, CDR2 FNYEAQ. CDR3 length: 12 amino acids. The germline V and J ends were trimmed by 5 bases and 5 bases, with 8 bases remaining between them.

The J gene is TRBJ1-2, the V gene TRBV4-3; 8 bases align to TRBD1. CDR3 size: 15 residues. V was pared by 3 bases and J by 8 bases, with 11 bases of the junction left unmatched. The germline V gene encodes CDR1 LGHNA and CDR2 YSLEER. The CDR3 DNA reads as TGCGCCAGCAGCCAGGGGTTGGGACAGGCGGGAGGCTACACCTTC. Translating it yields CASSQGLGQAGGYTF.

V and J are TRBV4-3 and TRBJ1-1; TRBD1 is a possible D gene (6 bases). The CDR3 is 19 residues long. Germline CDR1 is LGHNA and CDR2 is YSLEER. Trimming took off 3 bases at V and 6 bases at J, with 29 bases between the two ends. The CDR3 nucleotides are TGCGCCAGCAGCCATTCATTAGGGGGGACTACAGGCGTGCGGTCTGAAGCTTTCTTT. Translation gives CASSHSLGGTTGVRSEAFF.

V gene TRBV6-5 combines with J gene TRBJ2-7; the D gene is possibly TRBD1 (5 bases). V lost 10 bases, J lost 2 bases, and 15 bases lay in between. This CDR3 contains 13 residues. Germline CDR1 is MNHEY and CDR2 is SVGAGI. CDR3 bases: TGTGCCACCAACCTCGACAGAACCTACGAGCAGTACTTC. This codes for CATNLDRTYEQYF.

This chain joins TRBV12-3 or TRBV12-4 and TRBJ2-3, with 8 nucleotides matching TRBD1. J was trimmed by 4 bases and V by 8 bases; bases with no gene match: 5. CDR3 length: 13 amino acids. In nucleotides, the CDR3 is TGTGCCAGCCGTTCAGGGGGCCCAGATACGCAGTATTTT. Translation: CASRSGGPDTQYF.

V is TRBV2 and J is TRBJ2-1, with D uncertain. Between the trimmed V and J ends, which lost 8 bases and 4 bases, there was a span of 6 bases. This CDR3 comprises 11 residues. CDR1 and CDR2 from the germline V gene are SNHLY and FYNNEI. The CDR3 reads CASHQYNEQFF. The CDR3 nucleotides read TGTGCCAGCCACCAGTACAATGAGCAGTTCTTC.

The chain joins TRBV11-2 to TRBJ2-7; tentative D call: TRBD1 (5 bases). This CDR3 spans 15 amino acids. CDR1 and CDR2 from the germline V gene are SGHAT and FQNNGV. V lost 4 bases and J lost 5, with 18 bases in between. CDR3 in amino acids: CASSYRAWGVDEQYF. DNA of the CDR3: TGTGCCAGCAGCTACCGGGCCTGGGGCGTGGACGAGCAGTACTTC.

V is TRBV12-5 and J is TRBJ1-5, with a tentative D call TRBD1 (6 bases). The germline CDR1 and CDR2 sequences are LGHNT and FRNRAP. The V end lost 5 bases, the J end lost 6 bases, and 14 bases lay between the germline ends. The CDR3 loop spans 14 amino acids. CDR3 nucleotide sequence: TGTGCTAGTGGTCCTCCGGACAGTCGTCAGCCCCAGCATTTT. It is translated as CASGPPDSRQPQHF. Full variable domain (missing parts from reference TRBV12-5 and TRBJ1-5): DARVTQTPRHKVTEMGQEVTMRCQPILGHNTVFWYRQTMMQGLELLAYFRNRAPLDDSGMPKDRFSAEMPDATLATLKIQPSEPRDSAVYFCASGPPDSRQPQHFGDGTRLSIL.

This chain uses TRBV5-1 with TRBJ2-7, with 9 nucleotides matching TRBD1. V dropped 0 bases and J dropped 1; count of bases not matched to a gene: 2. The CDR3 is 15 residues long. Germline CDR1 SGHRS, CDR2 YFSETQ. The CDR3: CASSLEGQGSYEQYF. The CDR3, as DNA: TGCGCCAGCAGCTTGGAGGGACAGGGATCCTACGAGCAGTACTTC. The variable domain in full, with the rest retrieved from reference TRBV5-1 and TRBJ2-7, is KAGVTQTPRYLIKTRGQQVTLSCSPISGHRSVSWYQQTPGQGLQFLFEYFSETQRNKGNFPGRFSGRQFSNSRSEMNVSTLELGDSALYLCASSLEGQGSYEQYFGPGTRLTVT.